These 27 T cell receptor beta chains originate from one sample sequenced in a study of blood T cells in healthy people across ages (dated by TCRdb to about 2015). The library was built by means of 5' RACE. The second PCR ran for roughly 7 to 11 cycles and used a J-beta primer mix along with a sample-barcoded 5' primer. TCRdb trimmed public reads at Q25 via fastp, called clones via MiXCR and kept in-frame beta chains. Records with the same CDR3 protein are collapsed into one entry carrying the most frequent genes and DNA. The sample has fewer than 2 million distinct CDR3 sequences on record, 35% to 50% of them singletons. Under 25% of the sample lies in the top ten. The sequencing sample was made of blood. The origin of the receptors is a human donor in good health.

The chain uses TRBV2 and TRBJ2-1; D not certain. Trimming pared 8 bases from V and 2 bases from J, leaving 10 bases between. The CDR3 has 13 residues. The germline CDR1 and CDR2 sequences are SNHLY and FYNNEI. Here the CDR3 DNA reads TGTGCCAGCTCCGGCTCGGCCTACAATGAGCAGTTCTTC. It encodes CASSGSAYNEQFF.

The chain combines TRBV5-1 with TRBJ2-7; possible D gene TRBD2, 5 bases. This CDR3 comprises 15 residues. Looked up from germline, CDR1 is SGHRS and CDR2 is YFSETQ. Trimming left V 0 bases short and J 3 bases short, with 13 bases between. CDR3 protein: CASSLDRGVDYEQYF. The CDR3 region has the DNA TGCGCCAGCAGCTTGGATCGGGGAGTGGACTACGAGCAGTACTTC.

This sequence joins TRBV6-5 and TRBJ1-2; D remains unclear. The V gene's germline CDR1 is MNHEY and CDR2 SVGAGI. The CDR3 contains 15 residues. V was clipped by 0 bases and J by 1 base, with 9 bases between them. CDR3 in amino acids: CASSYSSGFNYGYTF. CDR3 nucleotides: TGTGCCAGCAGTTACTCGAGTGGGTTTAACTATGGCTACACCTTC.

CDR3 bases: TGTGCCACCATAGAAGAGGGGATTACCTACGAGCAGTACTTC. Its translation: CATIEEGITYEQYF. V is TRBV24-1 and J is TRBJ2-7; D is perhaps TRBD1 or TRBD2 (5 bases each). CDR3 length: 14 residues. CDR1 is KGHDR and CDR2 is SFDVKD in the germline V gene. V gave up 8 bases and J gave up 2 bases, with 15 bases separating them.

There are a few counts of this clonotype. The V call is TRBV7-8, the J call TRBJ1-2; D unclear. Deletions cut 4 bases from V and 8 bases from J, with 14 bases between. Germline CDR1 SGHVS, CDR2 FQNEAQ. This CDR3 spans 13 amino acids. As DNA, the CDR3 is TGTGCCAGCAGCTCTGATAACCTAAGGGGCTACACCTTC. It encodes CASSSDNLRGYTF.

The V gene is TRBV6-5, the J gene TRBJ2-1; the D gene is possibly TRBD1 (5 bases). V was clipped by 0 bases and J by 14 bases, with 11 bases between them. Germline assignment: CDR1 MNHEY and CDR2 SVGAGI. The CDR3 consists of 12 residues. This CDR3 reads CASSYSGESEFF. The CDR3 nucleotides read TGTGCCAGCAGTTACTCAGGGGAATCGGAGTTCTTC.

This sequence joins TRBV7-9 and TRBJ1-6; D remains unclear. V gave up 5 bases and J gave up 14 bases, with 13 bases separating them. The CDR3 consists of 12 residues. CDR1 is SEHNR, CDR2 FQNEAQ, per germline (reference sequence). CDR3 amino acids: CASSPGQLTLHF. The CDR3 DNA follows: TGTGCCAGCAGCCCCGGTCAACTCACCCTCCACTTT.

For the CDR3, the DNA is TGTGCCAGCGGACTAGCGGGGGGGGAATCAGATACGCAGTATTTT. Translating gives CASGLAGGESDTQYF. The gene calls are TRBV27 and TRBJ2-3, with TRBD2 matching over 15 bases. The junction had 4 bases not matched to a gene; V was cut back by 8 bases and J by 4 bases. CDR1 and CDR2 (germline): MNHEY, SMNVEV (reference sequence). CDR3 length: 15 amino acids.

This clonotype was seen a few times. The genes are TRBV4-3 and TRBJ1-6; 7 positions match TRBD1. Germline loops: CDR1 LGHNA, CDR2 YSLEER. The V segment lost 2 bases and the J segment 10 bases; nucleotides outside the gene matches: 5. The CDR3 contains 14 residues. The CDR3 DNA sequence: TGCGCCAGCAGCCAAACAGGGGTGGGATCACCCCTCCACTTT. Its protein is CASSQTGVGSPLHF.

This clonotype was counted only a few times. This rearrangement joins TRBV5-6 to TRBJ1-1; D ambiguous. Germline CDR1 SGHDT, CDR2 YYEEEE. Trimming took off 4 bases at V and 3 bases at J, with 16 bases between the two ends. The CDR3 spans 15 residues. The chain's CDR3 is CASSLDPGRYTEAFF. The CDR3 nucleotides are TGTGCCAGCAGCCTGGACCCCGGGAGATACACTGAAGCTTTCTTT.

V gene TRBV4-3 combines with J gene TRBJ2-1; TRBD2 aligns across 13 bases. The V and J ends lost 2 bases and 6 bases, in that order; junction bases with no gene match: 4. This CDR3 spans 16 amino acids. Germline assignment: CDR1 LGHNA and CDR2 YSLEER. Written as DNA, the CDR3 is TGCGCCAGCAGCCAAACTAGCGGGGGGGCGAGCAATGAGCAGTTCTTC. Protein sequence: CASSQTSGGASNEQFF.

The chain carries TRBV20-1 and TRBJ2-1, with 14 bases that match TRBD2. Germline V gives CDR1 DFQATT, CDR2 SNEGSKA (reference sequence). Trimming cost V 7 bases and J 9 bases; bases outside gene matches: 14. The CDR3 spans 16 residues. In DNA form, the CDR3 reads TGCAGTGGTGAGAGACTAGCGGGGGGGGTTCTTGCTGAGCAGTTCTTC. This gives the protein CSGERLAGGVLAEQFF.

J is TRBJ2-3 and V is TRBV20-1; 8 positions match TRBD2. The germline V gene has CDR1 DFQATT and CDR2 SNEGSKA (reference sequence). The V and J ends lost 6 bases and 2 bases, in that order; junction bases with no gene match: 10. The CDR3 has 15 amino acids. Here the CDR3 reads CSALIELAATDTQYF. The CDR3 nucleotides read TGCAGTGCCCTAATCGAACTAGCGGCCACAGATACGCAGTATTTT.

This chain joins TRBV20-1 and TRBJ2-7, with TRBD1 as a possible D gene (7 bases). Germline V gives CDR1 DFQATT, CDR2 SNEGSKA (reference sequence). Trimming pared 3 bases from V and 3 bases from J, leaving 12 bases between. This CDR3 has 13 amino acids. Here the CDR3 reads CSASLQGGYEQYF. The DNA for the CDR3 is TGCAGTGCTAGTTTGCAGGGGGGCTACGAGCAGTACTTC.

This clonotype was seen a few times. CDR3 region: CASTSLRGNTEAFF. The CDR3, as DNA: TGTGCCAGCACCTCCTTGCGGGGGAACACTGAAGCTTTCTTT. V usage is TRBV12-3 or TRBV12-4 and J usage is TRBJ1-1; D is unresolved. The CDR3 spans 14 residues. Deletions cut 7 bases from V and 1 base from J, with 13 bases between.

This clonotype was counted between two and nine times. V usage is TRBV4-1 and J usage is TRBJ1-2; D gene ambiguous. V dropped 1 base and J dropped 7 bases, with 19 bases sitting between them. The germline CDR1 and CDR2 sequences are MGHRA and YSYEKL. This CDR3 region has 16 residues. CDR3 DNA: TGCGCCAGCAGCCAAGTGCTTAGACAAAACGGATCTGGCTACACCTTC. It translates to CASSQVLRQNGSGYTF.

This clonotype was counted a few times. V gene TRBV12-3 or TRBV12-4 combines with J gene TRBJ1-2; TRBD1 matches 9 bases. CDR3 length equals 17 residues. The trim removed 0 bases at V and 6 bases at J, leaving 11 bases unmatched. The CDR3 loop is CASSLALPLGTGNGYTF. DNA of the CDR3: TGTGCCAGCAGTTTAGCGCTCCCTCTAGGGACAGGGAATGGCTACACCTTC.

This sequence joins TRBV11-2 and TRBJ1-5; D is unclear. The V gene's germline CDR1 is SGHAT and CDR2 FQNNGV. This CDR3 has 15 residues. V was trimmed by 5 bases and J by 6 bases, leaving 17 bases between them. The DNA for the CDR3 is TGTGCCAGCAGCCTCTCAGAGGAAAAAGGTCAGCCCCAGCATTTT. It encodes CASSLSEEKGQPQHF.

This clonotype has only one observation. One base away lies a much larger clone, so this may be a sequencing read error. CDR3 region: CAVSESNGGSGANVLTF. As DNA, the CDR3 is TGTGCCGTCAGTGAGTCGAACGGAGGCTCTGGGGCCAACGTCCTGACTTTC. The rearrangement links TRBV10-3 to TRBJ2-6; D possibly corresponds to TRBD2 (5 bases). The CDR3 is 17 amino acids. Per germline, CDR1 ENHRY and CDR2 SYGVKD.

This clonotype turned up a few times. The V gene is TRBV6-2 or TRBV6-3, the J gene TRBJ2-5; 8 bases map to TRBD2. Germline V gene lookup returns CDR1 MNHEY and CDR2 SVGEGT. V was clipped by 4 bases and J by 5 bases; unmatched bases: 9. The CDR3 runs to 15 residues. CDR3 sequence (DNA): TGTGCCAGCAGTTGGGTAGCGGGGTCCGAGGAGACCCAGTACTTC. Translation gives CASSWVAGSEETQYF.

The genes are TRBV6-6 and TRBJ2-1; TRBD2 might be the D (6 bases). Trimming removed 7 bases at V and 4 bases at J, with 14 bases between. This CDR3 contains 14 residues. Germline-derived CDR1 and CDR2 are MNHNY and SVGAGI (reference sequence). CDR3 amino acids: CASNVGGGYNEQFF. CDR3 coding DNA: TGTGCCAGCAACGTCGGGGGAGGTTACAATGAGCAGTTCTTC.

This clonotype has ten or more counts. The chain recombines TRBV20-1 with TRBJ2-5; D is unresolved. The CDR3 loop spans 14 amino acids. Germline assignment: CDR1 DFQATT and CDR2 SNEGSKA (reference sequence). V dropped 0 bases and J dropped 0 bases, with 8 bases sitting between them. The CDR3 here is CSARDLENQETQYF. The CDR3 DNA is TGCAGTGCTAGAGATCTGGAAAACCAAGAGACCCAGTACTTC.

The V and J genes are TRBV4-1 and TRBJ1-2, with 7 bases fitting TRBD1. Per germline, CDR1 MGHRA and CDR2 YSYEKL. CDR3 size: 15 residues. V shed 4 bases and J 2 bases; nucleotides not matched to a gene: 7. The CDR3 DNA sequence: TGCGCCAGCAGCCTAGGCCCACAGGGGAACTATGGCTACACCTTC. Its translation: CASSLGPQGNYGYTF.

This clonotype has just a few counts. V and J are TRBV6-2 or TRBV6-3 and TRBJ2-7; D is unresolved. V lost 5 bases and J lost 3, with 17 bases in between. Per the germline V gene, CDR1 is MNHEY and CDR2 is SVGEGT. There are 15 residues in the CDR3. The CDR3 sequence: CASSGTHAPGYEQYF. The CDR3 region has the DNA TGTGCCAGCAGTGGTACCCACGCGCCTGGCTACGAGCAGTACTTC.

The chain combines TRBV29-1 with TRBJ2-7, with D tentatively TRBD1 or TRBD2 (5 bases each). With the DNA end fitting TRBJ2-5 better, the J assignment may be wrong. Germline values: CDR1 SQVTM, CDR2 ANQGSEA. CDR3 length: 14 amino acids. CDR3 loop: CSVEVWGTVETQYF. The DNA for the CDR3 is TGCAGCGTTGAAGTGTGGGGGACCGTCGAGACCCAGTACTTC.

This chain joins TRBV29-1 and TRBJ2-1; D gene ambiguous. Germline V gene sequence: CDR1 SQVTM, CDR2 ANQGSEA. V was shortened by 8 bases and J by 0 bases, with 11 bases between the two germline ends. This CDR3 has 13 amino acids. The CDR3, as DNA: TGCAGCACGGATTCAAGCTCCTACAATGAGCAGTTCTTC. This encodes CSTDSSSYNEQFF.

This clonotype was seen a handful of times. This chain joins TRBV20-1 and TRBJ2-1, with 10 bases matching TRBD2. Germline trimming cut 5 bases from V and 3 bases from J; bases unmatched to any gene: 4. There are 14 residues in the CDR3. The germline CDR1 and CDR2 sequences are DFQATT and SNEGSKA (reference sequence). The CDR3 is CSAPSGGLYNEQFF. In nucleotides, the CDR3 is TGCAGTGCTCCTAGCGGGGGCCTCTACAATGAGCAGTTCTTC.